Presented here are 27 T cell receptor beta chains from one specimen sequenced in a study of beta chain features in type 1 diabetes. Expressed TCRB transcripts were sequenced because the entire RNA isolate underwent reverse transcription. Method: immunoSEQ multiplex PCR; TCRdb's copy keeps in-frame clones and lacks some. This table has roughly 380,000 clones, 15% to 20% appearing once. Material for sequencing was naive CD4+ T cells from blood. The receptors here all came from a woman in her late teens or twenties in good health.

The CDR3 region has the DNA TGTGCCAGCAGTTTAAGTCCTGCGGGGGCCCGCTACGAGCAGTACTTC. Protein: CASSLSPAGARYEQYF. V usage is TRBV6-5 and J usage is TRBJ2-7; a possible D gene is TRBD2 (7 bases). Trimming removed 4 bases from V and 3 bases from J, with 19 bases in between. This CDR3 spans 16 amino acids. Germline V CDR1 and CDR2: MNHEY, SVGAGI.

A few counts support this clone. The CDR3 bases are TGTGCCAGCAGCCCCCCCGGGAGATCTCCCTCCAATGAGCAGTTCTTC. It is translated as CASSPPGRSPSNEQFF. This rearrangement joins TRBV6-6 to TRBJ2-1; a weak D match, TRBD2 (6 bases). The germline CDR1 and CDR2 sequences are MNHNY and SVGAGI (reference sequence). V was clipped by 6 bases and J by 6 bases, with 21 bases between them. This CDR3 comprises 16 residues.

This clone was seen a handful of times. CDR3: CAWSVLGKQPQHF. CDR3 bases: TGTGCCTGGAGTGTACTAGGGAAGCAGCCCCAGCATTTT. The chain recombines TRBV30 with TRBJ1-5; no reliable D call. Per germline, CDR1 GTSNPN and CDR2 SVGIG (reference sequence). V dropped 0 bases and J dropped 7 bases, with 10 bases sitting between them. The CDR3 contains 13 residues.

V gene TRBV29-1 combines with J gene TRBJ1-2; TRBD1 is a possible D gene (5 bases). This CDR3 is built from 13 residues. CDR1 is SQVTM and CDR2 is ANQGSEA in the germline V gene. Trimming took 7 bases from V and 7 from J, leaving 19 bases between them. This chain's CDR3 is CSAGGPGLIGYTF. CDR3 DNA: TGCAGCGCCGGCGGTCCAGGGTTGATTGGCTACACCTTC.

This clone appeared a few times. The chain recombines TRBV6-9 with TRBJ2-4; 7 bases map to TRBD2. The germline gives CDR1 MNHGY, CDR2 SVAAGI. This CDR3 is 17 amino acids long. V was clipped by 4 bases and J by 1 base; unmatched bases: 10. The CDR3, as DNA: TGTGCCAGCAGTTGGCACCGCGGGGGAAGGGCCAAAAACATTCAGTACTTC. Translating gives CASSWHRGGRAKNIQYF.

The CDR3 here is CASSGNRGLDYGYTF. CDR3 in DNA: TGTGCCAGCAGTGGGAACAGGGGGCTGGACTATGGCTACACCTTC. The V call is TRBV11-2, the J call TRBJ1-2, with 9 positions matching TRBD1. CDR1 is SGHAT and CDR2 is FQNNGV in the germline V gene. Trimming at V came to 6 bases and at J to 3 bases, leaving 8 bases not matched to a gene. This CDR3 spans 15 amino acids.

This chain links TRBV4-3 with TRBJ1-5, with a tentative D call TRBD1 (5 bases). The CDR3 runs 12 residues. Deletions cut 9 bases from V and 1 base from J, with 7 bases between. CDR1 and CDR2 from the germline V gene are LGHNA and YSLEER. As DNA, the CDR3 is TGCGCCAGGTGGGGCAGCAATCAGCCCCAGCATTTT. It translates to CARWGSNQPQHF.

The V and J genes are TRBV11-3 and TRBJ2-1, with D possibly TRBD2 on 6 matching bases. V lost 0 bases to trimming and J lost 8 bases, with 11 bases between them. This CDR3 is 14 amino acids long. Germline CDR1 SGHNT, CDR2 YENEEA. Here the CDR3 DNA reads TGTGCCAGCAGCTTAGACCAGGGAGGCGATGAGCAGTTCTTC. Its protein is CASSLDQGGDEQFF.

The rearrangement links TRBV7-8 to TRBJ2-5, with D perhaps matching TRBD1 (7 bases). The V gene's germline CDR1 is SGHVS and CDR2 FQNEAQ. This CDR3 is 16 amino acids long. V was cut by 1 base and J by 5 bases, with 17 bases left in between. The CDR3 loop reads CASSLGGRSGGETQYF. The CDR3 nucleotides are TGTGCCAGCAGCTTAGGGGGCAGATCAGGGGGGGAGACCCAGTACTTC. The whole variable domain, remainder taken from reference TRBV7-8 and TRBJ2-5, is GAGVSQSPRYKVAKRGQDVALRCDPISGHVSLFWYQQALGQGPEFLTYFQNEAQLDKSGLPSDRFFAERPEGSVSTLKIQRTQQEDSAVYLCASSLGGRSGGETQYFGPGTRLLVL.

The chain is built from TRBV5-1 and TRBJ2-5; 8 bases agree with TRBD1. The CDR3 is 13 amino acids. Germline CDR1 SGHRS, CDR2 YFSETQ. V trimming: 3 bases; J trimming: 4 bases; junction bases outside the gene matches: 2. CDR3 DNA: TGCGCCAGCAGCTATGGACAGGGAGAGACCCAGTACTTC. Its protein is CASSYGQGETQYF.

The sample holds a few counts of this clone. This chain uses TRBV7-2 with TRBJ2-3; the match to TRBD2 covers 13 bases. The CDR3 is 16 amino acids. The V segment lost 5 bases and the J segment 7 bases; nucleotides outside the gene matches: 9. Per germline, CDR1 SGHTA and CDR2 FQGNSA. The CDR3 bases are TGTGCCAGCAGCATTACTAGCGGGGGGGCCTCTCATACGCAGTATTTT. It encodes CASSITSGGASHTQYF.

This clone has only a few counts. The gene calls are TRBV29-1 and TRBJ2-1, with 7 bases that match TRBD2. The V gene's germline CDR1 is SQVTM and CDR2 ANQGSEA. The J segment lost 9 bases and the V segment lost 6 bases, leaving 11 bases of the junction unmatched. CDR3 length: 13 amino acids. The CDR3 here is CSVLTLAVTEQFF. CDR3 sequence (DNA): TGCAGCGTCCTCACTCTAGCGGTTACTGAGCAGTTCTTC.

The table lists this clone with a few counts. CDR3 protein: CASSLAGTSGQETQYF. Written as DNA, the CDR3 is TGTGCCAGCAGCTTAGCGGGAACTAGCGGGCAAGAGACCCAGTACTTC. This chain joins TRBV7-2 and TRBJ2-5, with TRBD2 matching over 9 bases. CDR3 size: 16 residues. The V gene end was trimmed by 0 bases and the J gene end by 2 bases; junction bases not matched to a gene: 4. Germline V lookup: CDR1 SGHTA, CDR2 FQGNSA. Full variable domain (missing parts from reference TRBV7-2 and TRBJ2-5): GAGVSQSPSNKVTEKGKDVELRCDPISGHTALYWYRQSLGQGLEFLIYFQGNSAPDKSGLPSDRFSAERTGGSVSTLTIQRTQQEDSAVYLCASSLAGTSGQETQYFGPGTRLLVL.

V is TRBV19 and J is TRBJ1-2; D unresolved. The CDR3 sequence is 13 residues long. CDR1 is LNHDA, CDR2 SQIVND, per germline (reference sequence). Trimming removed 7 bases from V and 4 bases from J, with 13 bases in between. The CDR3 region is CASTEVAGYGYTF. In DNA form, the CDR3 reads TGTGCCAGTACAGAAGTAGCCGGCTATGGCTACACCTTC.

This chain joins TRBV6-5 and TRBJ1-2; a possible D gene is TRBD1 (5 bases). CDR3 length: 16 amino acids. The germline gives CDR1 MNHEY, CDR2 SVGAGI. The V end was cut by 0 bases, the J end by 3 bases, with 14 bases between. CDR3 coding DNA: TGTGCCAGCAGTTACTCGATGGCCAGGGCGGACTATGGCTACACCTTC. This sequence encodes CASSYSMARADYGYTF.

The V call is TRBV19, the J call TRBJ2-3; a weak D match, TRBD1 (8 bases). V was clipped by 9 bases and J by 6 bases, with 31 bases between them. Germline V lookup: CDR1 LNHDA, CDR2 SQIVND (reference sequence). The CDR3 consists of 18 residues. This CDR3 is CASGTGWSSGLLKDTQYF. The CDR3 DNA sequence: TGTGCCAGCGGGACAGGATGGTCTAGCGGACTACTCAAGGATACGCAGTATTTT.

The rearrangement links TRBV9 to TRBJ2-1; TRBD1 agrees at 8 bases. Germline V CDR1 and CDR2: SGDLS, YYNGEE. With 3 bases clipped from V and 7 bases from J, the junction kept 3 bases outside the gene matches. The CDR3 has 13 residues. In nucleotides, the CDR3 is TGTGCCAGCAGCGCAGGACAGGGTAATGAGCAGTTCTTC. The encoded protein is CASSAGQGNEQFF.

A remark on this clone: Other DNA sequences in the same sample also yield this CDR3. The V and J genes are TRBV7-3 and TRBJ2-6; a weak D match, TRBD1 (5 bases). The CDR3 has 14 amino acids. The germline V gene encodes CDR1 SGHTA and CDR2 FQGTGA. V was clipped by 4 bases and J by 1 base, with 5 bases between them. The CDR3 sequence is CASSSGSGANVLTF. In DNA, the CDR3 is TGTGCCAGCAGCTCAGGGTCTGGGGCCAACGTCCTGACTTTC.

Only a few counts were recorded for this clone. The CDR3 DNA sequence: TGTGCCAGCAGAAGAAACCAGGGGAAGTTCTTC. It codes for CASRRNQGKFF. V and J are TRBV11-1 and TRBJ2-1, with a tentative D call TRBD1 (6 bases). Trimming removed 6 bases at V and 14 bases at J, with 14 bases between. Germline CDR1 is SGHAT and CDR2 is FQDESV (reference sequence). The CDR3 contains 11 residues.

V and J are TRBV19 and TRBJ1-5, with D possibly being TRBD1 (5 bases). CDR3 length equals 13 residues. The germline CDR1 and CDR2 sequences are LNHDA and SQIVND (reference sequence). The V gene lost 3 bases and the J gene lost 7 bases, with 10 bases spanning the gap. The CDR3 reads CASSIGGEQPQHF. As DNA, the CDR3 is TGTGCCAGTAGTATCGGGGGGGAACAGCCCCAGCATTTT. Full variable domain (missing parts from reference TRBV19 and TRBJ1-5): DGGITQSPKYLFRKEGQNVTLSCEQNLNHDAMYWYRQDPGQGLRLIYYSQIVNDFQKGDIAEGYSVSREKKESFPLTVTSAQKNPTAFYLCASSIGGEQPQHFGDGTRLSIL.

The chain has TRBV9 and TRBJ1-2; tentatively, D is TRBD1 (5 bases). The V gene's germline CDR1 is SGDLS and CDR2 YYNGEE. The CDR3 consists of 16 residues. V was pared by 3 bases and J by 4 bases, with 19 bases between. The CDR3 coding sequence is TGTGCCAGCAGCGCGGGGGGGGGAGGGGCTAGCTATGGCTACACCTTC. Its protein is CASSAGGGGASYGYTF.

The chain is built from TRBV7-9 and TRBJ1-6, with 9 bases matching TRBD1. V shed 7 bases, J shed 10 bases, and the junction held 8 bases outside the gene matches. Germline V gene lookup returns CDR1 SEHNR and CDR2 FQNEAQ (reference sequence). This CDR3 contains 14 residues. CDR3 in amino acids: CASTLWDRASPLHF. The CDR3 DNA reads as TGTGCCAGCACCCTCTGGGACAGGGCGTCACCCCTCCACTTT.

This clone was observed a few times. The chain links TRBV5-1 to TRBJ2-7, with D tentatively TRBD1 (5 bases). This CDR3 contains 13 residues. V dropped 4 bases and J dropped 3 bases, with 11 bases sitting between them. Germline CDR1 and CDR2: SGHRS and YFSETQ. CDR3 amino acids: CASSAGDSYEQYF. The CDR3 DNA follows: TGCGCCAGCAGCGCTGGAGACAGCTACGAGCAGTACTTC.

The chain combines TRBV2 with TRBJ2-5; no definite D call. V was shortened by 5 bases and J by 5 bases, with 9 bases between the two germline ends. The CDR3 runs to 12 residues. In germline, CDR1 is SNHLY, CDR2 FYNNEI. The CDR3 loop reads CASSIAGETQYF. CDR3 nucleotide sequence: TGTGCCAGCAGTATAGCTGGTGAGACCCAGTACTTC.

This clone showed up just a few times. The chain has TRBV5-6 and TRBJ2-7; TRBD1 is a possible D gene (6 bases). The CDR3 contains 15 residues. Trimming left V 4 bases short and J 0 bases short, with 14 bases between. Germline values: CDR1 SGHDT, CDR2 YYEEEE. The CDR3 region is CASSHRQVHSYEQYF. In nucleotides, the CDR3 is TGTGCCAGCAGCCACCGACAGGTGCACTCCTACGAGCAGTACTTC. Filled out from reference TRBV5-6 and TRBJ2-7, the complete variable domain reads DAGVTQSPTHLIKTRGQQVTLRCSPKSGHDTVSWYQQALGQGPQFIFQYYEEEERQRGNFPDRFSGHQFPNYSSELNVNALLLGDSALYLCASSHRQVHSYEQYFGPGTRLTVT.

This clone was seen more than once but under ten times. V usage is TRBV7-2 and J usage is TRBJ2-3; TRBD2 agrees at 12 bases. Trimming at V came to 3 bases and at J to 11 bases, leaving 6 bases not matched to a gene. CDR1 and CDR2 (germline): SGHTA, FQGNSA. CDR3 length: 14 amino acids. In DNA, the CDR3 is TGTGCCAGCAGCTTGGGACTAGCGGGCGCCGGGCAGTATTTT. Residues: CASSLGLAGAGQYF.

This rearrangement joins TRBV5-1 to TRBJ2-3, with TRBD2 matching 8 bases. CDR3 length: 16 residues. Germline CDR1 and CDR2: SGHRS and YFSETQ. The V gene end was trimmed by 0 bases and the J gene end by 0 bases; junction bases not matched to a gene: 3. Here the CDR3 reads CASSLEPGGSTDTQYF. DNA of the CDR3: TGCGCCAGCAGCTTGGAGCCGGGAGGGAGCACAGATACGCAGTATTTT.